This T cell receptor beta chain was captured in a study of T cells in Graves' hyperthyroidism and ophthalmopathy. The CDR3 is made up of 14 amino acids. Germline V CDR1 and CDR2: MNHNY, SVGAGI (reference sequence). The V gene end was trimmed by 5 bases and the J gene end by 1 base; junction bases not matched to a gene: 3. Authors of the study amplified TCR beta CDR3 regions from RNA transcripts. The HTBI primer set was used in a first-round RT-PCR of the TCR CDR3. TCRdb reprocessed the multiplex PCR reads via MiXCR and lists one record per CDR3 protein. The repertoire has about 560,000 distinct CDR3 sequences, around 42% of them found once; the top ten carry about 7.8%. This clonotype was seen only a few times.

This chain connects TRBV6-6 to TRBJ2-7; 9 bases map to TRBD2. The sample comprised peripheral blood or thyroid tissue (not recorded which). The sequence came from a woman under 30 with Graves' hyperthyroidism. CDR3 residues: CASSLAGWSYEQYF. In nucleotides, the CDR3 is TGTGCCAGCAGTCTAGCGGGATGGTCCTACGAGCAGTACTTC.